This record covers a single T cell receptor (beta chain). Its target is unknown. These data come from a study of early T cells in non-severe SARS-CoV-2 infection. Study summary: Chains from this unsorted whole-blood bulk RNA could not be paired.

The CDR3 loop spans 17 amino acids. The germline CDR1 and CDR2 sequences are SGHVS and FNYEAQ. Trimming pared 0 bases from V and 0 bases from J, leaving 12 bases between. Study results and limitations: VDJdb matches were skewed toward anti-spike CD8 T cell responses.

Individually, cDNA molecules had unique molecular identifiers attached to them. TCRdb independently ran MiXCR on the 5' RACE reads; one entry per CDR3 protein. The sample has tens of thousands of distinct CDR3 sequences; 9.5% to 12% are singletons. Sequenced here: whole blood, sampled at baseline. The clonotype originates from an adult who was a healthcare worker with PCR-confirmed SARS-CoV-2 infection or an uninfected control (not recorded which). This rearrangement joins TRBV7-6 to TRBJ1-3; a weak D match, TRBD1 (5 bases). CDR3 bases: TGTGCCAGCAGCTTAGCACCTACAGGTTTCTCTGGAAACACCATATATTTT. Protein: CASSLAPTGFSGNTIYF.